This TCR beta chain was captured in a study of shared clonotypes between healthy human individuals. Healthy and HIV-negative, the adult donors had no recent acute infections or vaccinations. Regarding the study as a whole: Relative to memory subsets, naive subsets generally showed larger estimated richness. Naive CD4 clonotype sharing across a handful of donors was approximately 5%.

In regard to this clone: Its cognate antigen is unknown.

The protocol was immunoSEQ multiplex PCR, while the TCRdb copy is restricted to in-frame clones and leaves out a portion. The sample gives some 700,000 clones, less than 95% of which show up once; roughly 36% is in the top ten. With 8 bases removed from V and 3 bases from J, the gap between germline ends came to 14 bases. The CDR3 is 13 residues long. The V gene's germline CDR1 is MNHNS and CDR2 SASEGT. This sequence originates from a young man in good health. Some clones in this sample may be carry-over from other donors' samples. The sample taken for sequencing was memory CD8+ T cells from PBMCs. The subset is: CD45RO+ cells pooled with CCR7-negative TemRA cells. This chain uses TRBV6-1 with TRBJ2-7; D is perhaps TRBD1 (6 bases). CDR3 in DNA: TGTGCCAGCCAGATGACAGGCGTCTACGAGCAGTACTTC. Translating it yields CASQMTGVYEQYF.